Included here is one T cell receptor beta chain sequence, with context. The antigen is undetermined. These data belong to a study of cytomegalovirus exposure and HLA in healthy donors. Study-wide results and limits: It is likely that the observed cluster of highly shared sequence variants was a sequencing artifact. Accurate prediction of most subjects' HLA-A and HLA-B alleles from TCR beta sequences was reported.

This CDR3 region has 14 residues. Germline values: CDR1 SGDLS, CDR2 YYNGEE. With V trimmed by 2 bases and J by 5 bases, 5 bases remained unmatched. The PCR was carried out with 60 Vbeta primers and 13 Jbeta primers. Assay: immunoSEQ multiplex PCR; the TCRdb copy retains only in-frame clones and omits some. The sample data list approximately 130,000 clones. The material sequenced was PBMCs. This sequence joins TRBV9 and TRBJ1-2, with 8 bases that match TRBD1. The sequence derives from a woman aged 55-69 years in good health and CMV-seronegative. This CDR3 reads CASSVGQANYGYTF. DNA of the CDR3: TGTGCCAGCAGCGTGGGACAGGCGAATTATGGCTACACCTTC.